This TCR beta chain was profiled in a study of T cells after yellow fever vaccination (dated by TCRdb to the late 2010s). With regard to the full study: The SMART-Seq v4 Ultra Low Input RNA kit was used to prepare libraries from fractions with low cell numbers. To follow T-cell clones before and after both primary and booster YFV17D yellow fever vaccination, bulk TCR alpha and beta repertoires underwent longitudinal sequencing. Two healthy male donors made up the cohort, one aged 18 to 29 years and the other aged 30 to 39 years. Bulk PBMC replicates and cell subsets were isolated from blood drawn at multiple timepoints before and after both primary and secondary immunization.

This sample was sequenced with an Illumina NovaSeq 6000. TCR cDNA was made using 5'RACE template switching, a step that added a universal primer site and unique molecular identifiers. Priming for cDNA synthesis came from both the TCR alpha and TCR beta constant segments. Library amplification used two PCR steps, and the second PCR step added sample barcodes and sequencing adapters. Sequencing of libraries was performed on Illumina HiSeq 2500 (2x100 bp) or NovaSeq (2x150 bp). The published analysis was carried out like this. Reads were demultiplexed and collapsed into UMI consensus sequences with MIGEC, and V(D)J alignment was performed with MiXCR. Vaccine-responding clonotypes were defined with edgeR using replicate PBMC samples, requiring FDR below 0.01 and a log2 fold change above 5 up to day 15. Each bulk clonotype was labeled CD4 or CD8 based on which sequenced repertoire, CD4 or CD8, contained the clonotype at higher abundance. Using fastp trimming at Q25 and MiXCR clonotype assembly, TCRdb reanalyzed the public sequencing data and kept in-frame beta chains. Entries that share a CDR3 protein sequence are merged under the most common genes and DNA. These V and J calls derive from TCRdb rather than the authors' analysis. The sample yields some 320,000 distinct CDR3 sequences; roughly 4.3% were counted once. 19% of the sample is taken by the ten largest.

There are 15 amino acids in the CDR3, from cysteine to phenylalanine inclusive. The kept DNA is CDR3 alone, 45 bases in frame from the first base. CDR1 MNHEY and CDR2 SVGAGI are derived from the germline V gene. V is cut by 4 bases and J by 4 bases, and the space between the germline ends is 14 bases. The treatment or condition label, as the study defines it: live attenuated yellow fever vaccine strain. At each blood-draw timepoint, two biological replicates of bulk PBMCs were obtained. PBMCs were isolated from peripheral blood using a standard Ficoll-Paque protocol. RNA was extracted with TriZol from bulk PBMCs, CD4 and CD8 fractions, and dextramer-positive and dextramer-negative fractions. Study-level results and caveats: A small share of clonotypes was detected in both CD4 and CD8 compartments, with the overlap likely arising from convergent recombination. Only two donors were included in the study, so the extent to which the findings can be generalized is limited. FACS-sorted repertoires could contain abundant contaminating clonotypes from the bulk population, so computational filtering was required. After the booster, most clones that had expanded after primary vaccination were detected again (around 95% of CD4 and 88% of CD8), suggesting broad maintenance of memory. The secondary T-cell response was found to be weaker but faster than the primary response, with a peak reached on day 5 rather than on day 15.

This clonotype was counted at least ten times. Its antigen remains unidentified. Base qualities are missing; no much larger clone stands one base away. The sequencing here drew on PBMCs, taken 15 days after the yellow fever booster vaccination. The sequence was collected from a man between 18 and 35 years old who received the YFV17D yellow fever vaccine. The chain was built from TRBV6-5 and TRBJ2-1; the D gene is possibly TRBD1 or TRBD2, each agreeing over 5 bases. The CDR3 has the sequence CASSSPWDQYNEQFF. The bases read TGTGCCAGCAGTTCCCCCTGGGACCAATACAATGAGCAGTTCTTC.